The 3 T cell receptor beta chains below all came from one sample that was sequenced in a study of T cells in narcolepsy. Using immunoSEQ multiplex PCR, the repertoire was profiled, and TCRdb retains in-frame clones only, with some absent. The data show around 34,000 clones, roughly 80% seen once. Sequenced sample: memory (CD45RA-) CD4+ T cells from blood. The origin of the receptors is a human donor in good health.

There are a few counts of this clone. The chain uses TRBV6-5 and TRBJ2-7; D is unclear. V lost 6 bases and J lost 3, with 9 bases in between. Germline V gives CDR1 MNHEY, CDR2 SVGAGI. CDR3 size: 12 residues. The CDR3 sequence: CASRAGGYEQYF. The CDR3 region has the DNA TGTGCCAGCAGAGCCGGCGGCTACGAGCAGTACTTC.

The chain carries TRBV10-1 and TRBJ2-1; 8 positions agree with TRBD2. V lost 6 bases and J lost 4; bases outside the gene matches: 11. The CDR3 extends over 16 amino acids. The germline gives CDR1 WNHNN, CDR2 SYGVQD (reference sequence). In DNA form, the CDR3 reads TGCGCCAGCAGCCCTACCGGAAGCGGGGGTTACAATGAGCAGTTCTTC. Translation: CASSPTGSGGYNEQFF.

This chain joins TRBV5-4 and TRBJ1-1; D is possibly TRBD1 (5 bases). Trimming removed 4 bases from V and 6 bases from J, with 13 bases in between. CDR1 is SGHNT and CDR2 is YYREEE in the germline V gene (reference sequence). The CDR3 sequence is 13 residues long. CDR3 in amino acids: CASSIGTGPEAFF. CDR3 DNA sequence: TGTGCCAGCAGCATAGGGACGGGTCCTGAAGCTTTCTTT.